Shown below are 10 T cell receptor beta chains from a single sample sequenced in a study of shared clonotypes between healthy human individuals. Produced via immunoSEQ multiplex PCR; TCRdb's table is partial and in-frame only. The repertoire includes about 2.3 million clones, 85% to 95% of them detected once, and 0.37% sits in the top ten. The sequencing sample was made of naive CD4+ T cells from PBMCs. Subset reported: CD45RA+ positively selected. The receptors were gathered from a man aged 18 to 30 in good health. Some clones in this sample may be carry-over from other donors' samples.

The chain combines TRBV6-1 with TRBJ2-7, with 13 bases matching TRBD2. The CDR3 length is 18 residues. Trimming took 4 bases from V and 1 from J; bases not matched to a gene: 10. Germline V lookup: CDR1 MNHNS, CDR2 SASEGT. In DNA, the CDR3 is TGTGCCAGCAGTGGGACTAGACTAGCGGGAGGAATTTCCTACGAGCAGTACTTC. Residues: CASSGTRLAGGISYEQYF.

This chain connects TRBV18 to TRBJ2-1; 10 nucleotides line up with TRBD2. CDR1 is KGHSH, CDR2 LQKENI, per germline. Trimming removed 3 bases from V and 13 bases from J; junction bases left unmatched: 6. The CDR3 extends over 13 amino acids. Written as DNA, the CDR3 is TGTGCCAGCTCACCCGGAACTAGCGGGATACAGTTCTTC. Its protein is CASSPGTSGIQFF.

This clone has more than one count but fewer than ten. The chain employs TRBV2 and TRBJ1-1, with D perhaps matching TRBD1 (5 bases). V lost 4 bases to trimming and J lost 4 bases, with 13 bases between them. The CDR3 runs to 14 residues. The germline V gene encodes CDR1 SNHLY and CDR2 FYNNEI. The CDR3 nucleotides are TGTGCCAGCAGTGTCATCAGGGTGGGCACTGAAGCTTTCTTT. Translating it yields CASSVIRVGTEAFF.

This clone was counted between two and nine times. The same CDR3 can be traced to other DNA sequences in this sample. V usage is TRBV30 and J usage is TRBJ2-5, with D unclear. Trimming pared 2 bases from V and 1 base from J, leaving 2 bases between. The CDR3 covers 11 residues. CDR1 and CDR2 from the germline V gene are GTSNPN and SVGIG (reference sequence). CDR3 sequence (DNA): TGTGCCTGGAGTCCCCAAGAGACCCAGTACTTC. Translating gives CAWSPQETQYF.

Comments on this clone: Other DNA sequences in the sample encode the same CDR3. The gene calls are TRBV7-9 and TRBJ1-1; 7 nucleotides match TRBD1. The germline gives CDR1 SEHNR, CDR2 FQNEAQ (reference sequence). The CDR3 covers 13 residues. V gave up 5 bases and J gave up 4 bases; unmatched junction bases: 4. The CDR3 is CASSLRQGTEAFF. CDR3 sequence (DNA): TGTGCCAGCAGCCTACGACAGGGCACTGAAGCTTTCTTT.

This rearrangement joins TRBV12-2 to TRBJ2-7; the tabulated D call, TRBD2, remains unverified against the DNA. TRBV12-2 represents a pseudogene. The CDR3 spans 17 residues. The DNA of the CDR3 is TGTGCAAGTCGCTTACCCCTCCCGAGCGGGAGCTCCTACGAGCAGTACTTC. Its protein product is CASRLPLPSGSSYEQYF.

The chain is built from TRBV7-3 and TRBJ2-7; the D gene could be TRBD1 or TRBD2 (5 bases each). Germline CDR1 reads SGHTA; CDR2 reads FQGTGA. The CDR3 contains 16 residues. V was trimmed by 0 bases and J by 2 bases, leaving 14 bases between them. CDR3 region: CASSLTGGGTTYEQYF. The CDR3 nucleotides read TGTGCCAGCAGCTTAACGGGTGGGGGTACAACCTACGAGCAGTACTTC.

This rearrangement joins TRBV4-2 to TRBJ2-2, with TRBD2 identical over 8 bases. CDR1 and CDR2 (germline): LGHNA, YNFKEQ. The CDR3 has 21 amino acids. J gave up 1 base and V 2 bases, and 18 bases lay outside the gene matches. CDR3 DNA: TGTGCCAGCAGCCAACTACTTGCGAGACCGTATAGCGGGGAGAACACCGGGGAGCTGTTTTTT. Protein: CASSQLLARPYSGENTGELFF.

The chain employs TRBV27 and TRBJ1-1; D ambiguous. The length of the CDR3 is 18 residues. Trimming stripped 4 bases from V and 2 bases from J, with 23 bases between. The germline CDR1 and CDR2 sequences are MNHEY and SMNVEV (reference sequence). CDR3 nucleotides: TGTGCCAGCAGTTCGCTGAGAGGGTGGGGTAGACATAACACTGAAGCTTTCTTT. This gives the protein CASSSLRGWGRHNTEAFF.

In its sample, this clone was seen once. The rearrangement links TRBV7-8 to TRBJ2-5, with D hard to call. The CDR3 totals 14 residues. V dropped 1 base and J dropped 3 bases, with 9 bases sitting between them. CDR1 SGHVS and CDR2 FQNEAQ come from the germline V gene. The CDR3 spells CASSLVMGEETQYF. CDR3 DNA: TGTGCCAGCAGCTTAGTAATGGGTGAAGAGACCCAGTACTTC.